Below are 23 T cell receptor beta chains sequenced from a single sample in a study of CD8+ T cells in alopecia areata (dated by TCRdb to 2016 to 2018). The intended sense of this specimen's treatment or condition label: oral pan-JAK inhibitor, 5-10 mg twice daily. Library construction relied on the immunoSEQ multiplex PCR assay. For TCR sequencing, RNA was extracted from every sample and reverse transcribed into cDNA to serve as template. TCRdb obtained this table from immuneACCESS and retained in-frame rearrangements with V and J assigned. These tables miss some clones; where compared with another copy, unresolved V genes account for less than half of the shortfall, and the remainder is unexplained. In all, the sample holds around 180,000 clones, and about three fifths of those were seen once. The ten top clones hold roughly 1.3% of the sample. The sequenced sample was CD4+ T cells sorted from blood, obtained around week 50, from a patient treated with tofacitinib. These receptors all come from a human donor with alopecia areata.

Regarding this clone: One end of the junction is discordant with germline, which a read error may explain. The chain uses TRBV29-1 and TRBJ2-7; D possibly corresponds to TRBD2 (6 bases). There are 13 residues in the CDR3. In germline, CDR1 is SQVTM, CDR2 ANQGSEA. The CDR3 region has the DNA TGCAGCGTTGACTGGAGGGGCACGAACGAGCGGTACTTC. It codes for CSVDWRGTNERYF.

The V and J genes are TRBV7-9 and TRBJ1-1; a possible D gene is TRBD1 (5 bases). The CDR3 spans 14 residues. CDR1 and CDR2 from the germline V gene are SEHNR and FQNEAQ (reference sequence). The ends were cut back, 4 bases at V and 4 bases at J, with 13 bases in the middle. The CDR3 loop reads CASSSIGAVTEAFF. For the CDR3, the DNA is TGTGCCAGCAGCTCTATAGGGGCTGTCACTGAAGCTTTCTTT.

This clone was seen only once. The rearrangement joins TRBV23-1 to TRBJ1-5; D gene ambiguous. TRBV23-1 is an ORF for which the function is uncertain. The CDR3 runs to 14 residues. The V and J ends lost 4 bases and 2 bases respectively, with 9 bases between them. The chain's CDR3 is CASSRLCGNQPQHF. CDR3 DNA sequence: TGCGCCAGCAGTCGCCTTTGTGGCAATCAGCCCCAGCATTTT.

The CDR3 bases are TGCGCCAGCAGCCAAACAGGGCACACTGAAGCTTTCTTT. It codes for CASSQTGHTEAFF. This rearrangement joins TRBV4-3 to TRBJ1-1, with D possibly TRBD1 on 6 matching bases. Per the germline V gene, CDR1 is LGHNA and CDR2 is YSLEER. The CDR3 has 13 residues. Trimming took off 2 bases at V and 3 bases at J, with 7 bases between the two ends.

There are a few counts of this clone. CDR3 sequence reads: CASGSGQGRSYGTEAFF. The CDR3 DNA is TGTGCTAGTGGTTCCGGACAGGGACGATCCTATGGCACTGAAGCTTTCTTT. This rearrangement joins TRBV12-5 to TRBJ1-1; 8 bases line up with TRBD1. With 4 bases clipped from V and 4 bases from J, the junction kept 14 bases outside the gene matches. The CDR3 length is 17 residues. CDR1 LGHNT and CDR2 FRNRAP come from the germline V gene.

V gene TRBV29-1 combines with J gene TRBJ2-3; 12 nucleotides line up with TRBD1. The CDR3 totals 13 residues. The V and J ends lost 7 bases and 10 bases, in that order; junction bases with no gene match: 9. Germline V gene lookup returns CDR1 SQVTM and CDR2 ANQGSEA. The CDR3 reads CSAPGQGARAQYF. CDR3 DNA sequence: TGCAGCGCCCCGGGACAGGGGGCTAGGGCGCAGTATTTT.

V is TRBV11-2 and J is TRBJ2-3, with TRBD2 as a possible D gene (5 bases). From germline, CDR1 is SGHAT and CDR2 FQNNGV. With 4 bases removed from V and 6 bases from J, the gap between germline ends came to 14 bases. This CDR3 contains 14 residues. CDR3 loop: CASSSLGLSDTQYF. In DNA, the CDR3 is TGTGCCAGCAGCTCACTCGGACTCTCCGATACGCAGTATTTT.

This clone turned up a few times. V and J are TRBV7-2 and TRBJ1-4; D is undetermined. CDR3 size: 11 residues. Germline V gene lookup returns CDR1 SGHTA and CDR2 FQGNSA. The V gene lost 3 bases and the J gene lost 4 bases, with 0 bases spanning the gap. CDR3 in amino acids: CASSFNEKLFF. In DNA form, the CDR3 reads TGTGCCAGCAGCTTTAATGAAAAACTGTTTTTT.

This chain connects TRBV6-5 to TRBJ2-1; D remains ambiguous. Germline V gene lookup returns CDR1 MNHEY and CDR2 SVGAGI. V lost 0 bases, J lost 3 bases, and 6 bases lay in between. The CDR3 is made up of 14 amino acids. CDR3 protein: CASSYSKGYNEQFF. In DNA form, the CDR3 reads TGTGCCAGCAGTTACTCGAAGGGCTACAATGAGCAGTTCTTC.

This clone has a single count. Distinct nucleotide sequences in the sample also encode this CDR3. The chain combines TRBV2 with TRBJ1-2, with TRBD1 matching 7 bases. Germline V gene lookup returns CDR1 SNHLY and CDR2 FYNNEI. The CDR3 consists of 13 residues. V gave up 5 bases and J gave up 2 bases; unmatched junction bases: 2. CDR3 loop: CASSLDRNYGYTF. DNA of the CDR3: TGTGCCAGCAGTCTGGACAGGAACTATGGCTACACCTTC.

The rearrangement links TRBV7-2 to TRBJ1-1; unclear D gene. V was shortened by 2 bases and J by 2 bases, with 6 bases between the two germline ends. The V gene's germline CDR1 is SGHTA and CDR2 FQGNSA. This CDR3 comprises 13 residues. The CDR3 loop reads CASSLTDNTEAFF. As DNA, the CDR3 is TGTGCCAGCAGCTTAACGGATAACACTGAAGCTTTCTTT.

The V and J genes are TRBV9 and TRBJ2-3, with 12 bases that match TRBD2. The CDR3 covers 14 residues. V lost 4 bases, J lost 5 bases, and 2 bases stayed unmatched. Germline values: CDR1 SGDLS, CDR2 YYNGEE. The CDR3 coding sequence is TGTGCCAGCAGCCAACTAGCGGGGGGAGATACGCAGTATTTT. Amino acid sequence: CASSQLAGGDTQYF.

This chain links TRBV27 with TRBJ2-2, with 9 bases matching TRBD2. Per germline, CDR1 MNHEY and CDR2 SMNVEV (reference sequence). The V and J ends lost 5 bases and 3 bases, in that order; junction bases with no gene match: 4. CDR3 length: 15 residues. This CDR3 is CASSRTSADTGELFF. The CDR3 region has the DNA TGTGCCAGCAGTCGGACTAGCGCGGACACCGGGGAGCTGTTTTTT.

The rearrangement joins TRBV11-2 to TRBJ1-4; no reliable D call. With 5 bases removed from V and 7 bases from J, the gap between germline ends came to 11 bases. The germline CDR1 and CDR2 sequences are SGHAT and FQNNGV. The CDR3 runs 13 residues. The CDR3 DNA sequence: TGTGCCAGCAGCCCAGGTCAGAGTGAAAAACTGTTTTTT. The encoded protein is CASSPGQSEKLFF.

V usage is TRBV18 and J usage is TRBJ1-5; maybe TRBD1 (5 bases). This CDR3 region has 13 residues. Trimming cost V 2 bases and J 7 bases, with 9 bases left between them. Per the germline V gene, CDR1 is KGHSH and CDR2 is LQKENI. The CDR3 DNA reads as TGTGCCAGCTCACCATCGGGGGACCAGCCCCAGCATTTT. Residues: CASSPSGDQPQHF.

The chain recombines TRBV29-1 with TRBJ1-2, with D possibly matching TRBD1 (5 bases). This CDR3 comprises 15 residues. V shed 1 base and J shed 4 bases, with 16 bases lying between them. The V gene's germline CDR1 is SQVTM and CDR2 ANQGSEA. CDR3 region: CSVEGVSAGGYGYTF. The CDR3 region has the DNA TGCAGCGTTGAAGGGGTCAGCGCTGGGGGCTATGGCTACACCTTC.

The chain uses TRBV27 and TRBJ2-2, with 7 positions matching TRBD2. Germline V lookup: CDR1 MNHEY, CDR2 SMNVEV (reference sequence). The CDR3 contains 16 residues. Trimming took 2 bases from V and 2 from J; bases not matched to a gene: 5. CDR3 DNA sequence: TGTGCCAGCAGTTTAGCGGGAGCTTTTAACACCGGGGAGCTGTTTTTT. Protein sequence: CASSLAGAFNTGELFF.

The chain is built from TRBV4-3 and TRBJ1-6; D ambiguous. V shed 3 bases and J shed 7 bases, with 10 bases lying between them. The CDR3 runs 14 residues. Germline CDR1 and CDR2: LGHNA and YSLEER. The DNA for the CDR3 is TGCGCCAGCAGCCAGAGGGTCGAGAATTCACCCCTCCACTTT. The encoded protein is CASSQRVENSPLHF.

This chain links TRBV7-2 with TRBJ2-1; TRBD2 agrees at 7 bases. Unmatched junction bases numbered 3, after V lost 2 bases and J lost 5 bases. CDR3 length: 14 amino acids. Germline-derived CDR1 and CDR2 are SGHTA and FQGNSA. The CDR3 DNA sequence: TGTGCCAGCAGCTTAAGGGACTACAACAATGAGCAGTTCTTC. Encoded protein: CASSLRDYNNEQFF.

The chain recombines TRBV27 with TRBJ2-1; 9 positions agree with TRBD2. V was clipped by 6 bases and J by 3 bases; unmatched bases: 15. The CDR3 totals 18 residues. Per the germline V gene, CDR1 is MNHEY and CDR2 is SMNVEV (reference sequence). This chain's CDR3 is CASSLAGLTRSYYNEQFF. The CDR3 bases are TGTGCCAGCAGCCTAGCGGGGCTGACCCGAAGTTACTACAATGAGCAGTTCTTC.

This chain uses TRBV29-1 with TRBJ2-7; D gene unclear. Germline loops: CDR1 SQVTM, CDR2 ANQGSEA. CDR3 length equals 11 residues. V shed 7 bases and J shed 8 bases, with 15 bases lying between them. This CDR3 reads CSALEGDKQYF. The CDR3 coding sequence is TGCAGCGCTTTGGAAGGTGACAAGCAGTACTTC.

This sequence joins TRBV29-1 and TRBJ2-1; D is undetermined. The CDR3 loop spans 11 amino acids. Per the germline V gene, CDR1 is SQVTM and CDR2 is ANQGSEA. V was trimmed by 8 bases and J by 6 bases, leaving 11 bases between them. CDR3 nucleotides: TGCAGCTCCTGGGTGGGCAATGAGCAGTTCTTC. Its translation is CSSWVGNEQFF.

This chain connects TRBV6-6 to TRBJ1-5; D is undetermined. Germline CDR1 MNHNY, CDR2 SVGAGI (reference sequence). Trimming cost V 0 bases and J 7 bases, with 7 bases left between them. The CDR3 loop spans 13 amino acids. CDR3 bases: TGTGCCAGCAGTTACTCTCCTAGCCAGCCCCAGCATTTT. It specifies CASSYSPSQPQHF.